The 8 T cell receptor beta chains given below trace back to one sample, sequenced in a study of PD-1 blockade in classical Hodgkin lymphoma. Assay: immunoSEQ multiplex PCR; the TCRdb copy retains only in-frame clones and omits some. The repertoire holds 13,000 to 15,000 clones, with 83% as singletons. All patients relapsed after autologous stem cell transplantation, and brentuximab vedotin exposure varied. Sequencing was performed on peripheral blood mononuclear cells (PBMCs), taken at baseline. The source of these receptors is a human donor with classical Hodgkin lymphoma.

The chain joins TRBV5-4 to TRBJ2-4; D perhaps matches TRBD1 (5 bases). Germline V CDR1 and CDR2: SGHNT, YYREEE (reference sequence). This CDR3 has 14 amino acids. V lost 3 bases, J lost 0 bases, and 7 bases lay in between. CDR3 in amino acids: CASSSDRAKNIQYF. The CDR3 coding sequence is TGTGCCAGCAGCTCAGACAGAGCCAAAAACATTCAGTACTTC.

The CDR3 region has the DNA TGTGCCAGCAGCTTAAAAGGGGGTCGGGAGACCCAGTACTTC. It encodes CASSLKGGRETQYF. The chain links TRBV7-2 to TRBJ2-5; tentatively, D is TRBD1 (6 bases). V was pared by 2 bases and J by 5 bases, with 12 bases between. CDR1 is SGHTA, CDR2 FQGNSA, per germline. This CDR3 comprises 14 residues.

The chain couples TRBV28 to TRBJ1-1, with 7 positions matching TRBD1. The CDR3 is 15 residues long. Unmatched junction bases numbered 14, after V lost 6 bases and J lost 7 bases. CDR1 and CDR2 (germline): MDHEN, SYDVKM. CDR3: CASRTPRGGDSEAFF. The CDR3 bases are TGTGCCAGCAGAACCCCTCGAGGAGGGGACAGTGAAGCTTTCTTT.

This chain uses TRBV19 with TRBJ2-2; TRBD2 matches 11 bases. The CDR3 has 17 amino acids. Germline CDR1 LNHDA, CDR2 SQIVND (reference sequence). V lost 5 bases to trimming and J lost 8 bases; unmatched junction nucleotides: 13. The CDR3 sequence is CASSLLTSGVGLGELFF. The CDR3 nucleotides read TGTGCCAGTAGTCTACTGACTAGCGGGGTGGGTTTGGGGGAGCTGTTTTTT.

This chain uses TRBV5-1 with TRBJ2-2, with D tentatively TRBD2 (5 bases). From germline, CDR1 is SGHRS and CDR2 YFSETQ. Trimming pared 2 bases from V and 0 bases from J, leaving 11 bases between. CDR3 length: 16 amino acids. The DNA for the CDR3 is TGCGCCAGCAGCTTTGGAACGGGGACGAACACCGGGGAGCTGTTTTTT. Its translation is CASSFGTGTNTGELFF.

The rearrangement uses TRBV5-4 and TRBJ1-1, with D perhaps TRBD1 (6 bases). This CDR3 has 14 amino acids. CDR1 SGHNT and CDR2 YYREEE come from the germline V gene (reference sequence). V lost 2 bases and J lost 5, with 13 bases in between. CDR3 bases: TGTGCCAGCAGCTTAAAGGGGGGATGGACTGAAGCTTTCTTT. Its translation is CASSLKGGWTEAFF.

The chain recombines TRBV2 with TRBJ2-7; 10 bases line up with TRBD1. The V and J ends lost 6 bases and 2 bases, in that order; junction bases with no gene match: 4. The CDR3 consists of 14 residues. Germline V CDR1 and CDR2: SNHLY, FYNNEI. As DNA, the CDR3 is TGTGCCAGCAGCCGACAGGGGGCTCCCTACGAGCAGTACTTC. Encoded protein: CASSRQGAPYEQYF.

The chain recombines TRBV13 with TRBJ1-2; D is unclear. CDR1 is PRHDT and CDR2 is FYEKMQ in the germline V gene (reference sequence). Trimming pared 5 bases from V and 8 bases from J, leaving 24 bases between. The CDR3 runs 16 residues. DNA for the CDR3: TGTGCCAGCAGCCCCACCCAAGGTACGGGAGGAGAAGGCTACACCTTC. This encodes CASSPTQGTGGEGYTF. Drawing the rest from reference TRBV13 and TRBJ1-2, the complete variable domain is AAGVIQSPRHLIKEKRETATLKCYPIPRHDTVYWYQQGPGQDPQFLISFYEKMQSDKGSIPDRFSAQQFSDYHSELNMSSLELGDSALYFCASSPTQGTGGEGYTFGSGTRLTVV.